A single sample is the source of the 8 T cell receptor beta chains below, sequenced in a study of T cells after yellow fever vaccination. TCRdb recomputed calls from the 5' RACE reads with MiXCR, one row per CDR3 protein. This table holds around 550,000 distinct CDR3 sequences, about 19% found once. The source material was PBMCs, sampled 15 days after the yellow fever booster vaccination. These receptor sequences come from a man younger than 45 who received the YFV17D yellow fever vaccine.

This clonotype was counted only a few times. The chain joins TRBV19 to TRBJ2-1; possibly TRBD2 for D (6 bases). The germline CDR1 and CDR2 sequences are LNHDA and SQIVND (reference sequence). The CDR3 extends over 17 amino acids. The germline V and J ends were trimmed by 0 bases and 0 bases, with 12 bases remaining between them. For the CDR3, the DNA is TGTGCCAGTAGTATAGATTCTGGACTAAGCTCCTACAATGAGCAGTTCTTC. Translating it yields CASSIDSGLSSYNEQFF.

This clonotype was recorded a few times. The V and J genes are TRBV7-2 and TRBJ2-3; D is uncertain. V shed 0 bases and J shed 3 bases, with 4 bases lying between them. Germline V CDR1 and CDR2: SGHTA, FQGNSA. The CDR3 extends over 13 amino acids. The CDR3 loop reads CASSLAWTDTQYF. For the CDR3, the DNA is TGTGCCAGCAGCTTAGCGTGGACAGATACGCAGTATTTT.

In its sample, this clonotype was seen a few times. This sequence joins TRBV20-1 and TRBJ1-2; the D gene is possibly TRBD1 (6 bases). Germline values: CDR1 DFQATT, CDR2 SNEGSKA (reference sequence). This CDR3 spans 12 amino acids. V shed 5 bases and J shed 5 bases, with 12 bases lying between them. The CDR3 loop reads CSAYREPYGYTF. DNA for the CDR3: TGCAGTGCTTACAGGGAGCCTTATGGCTACACCTTC.

This clonotype has just a few counts. The V and J genes are TRBV4-1 and TRBJ2-1, with 7 nucleotides matching TRBD2. The ends lost 1 base at V and 7 bases at J; junction bases unmatched: 4. The CDR3 has 14 amino acids. Germline V CDR1 and CDR2: MGHRA, YSYEKL. CDR3 residues: CASSQGLRGNEQFF. In DNA, the CDR3 is TGCGCCAGCAGCCAAGGATTGCGGGGGAATGAGCAGTTCTTC.

A few counts support this clonotype. The chain links TRBV6-2 or TRBV6-3 to TRBJ2-3; D is uncertain. The germline V gene has CDR1 MNHEY and CDR2 SVGEGT. This CDR3 contains 16 residues. V was trimmed by 2 bases and J by 2 bases, leaving 14 bases between them. CDR3 residues: CASSYVLETYTDTQYF. The CDR3 DNA reads TGTGCCAGCAGTTACGTCCTCGAGACTTACACAGATACGCAGTATTTT.

This clonotype was seen more than once but under ten times. V is TRBV7-2 and J is TRBJ2-2; D is undetermined. Trimming removed 6 bases from V and 8 bases from J, with 13 bases in between. The CDR3 covers 13 residues. CDR1 and CDR2 from the germline V gene are SGHTA and FQGNSA. The CDR3 reads CASRVIAPGELFF. Here the CDR3 DNA reads TGTGCCAGCAGGGTAATCGCCCCGGGGGAGCTGTTTTTT.

V usage is TRBV20-1 and J usage is TRBJ2-7; unclear D gene. Trimming cost V 3 bases and J 0 bases, with 15 bases left between them. The V gene's germline CDR1 is DFQATT and CDR2 SNEGSKA (reference sequence). The CDR3 covers 15 residues. The CDR3 loop is CSARDPVLPSYEQYF. As DNA, the CDR3 is TGCAGTGCTAGGGACCCCGTCCTCCCCTCCTACGAGCAGTACTTC.

The J gene is TRBJ2-3, the V gene TRBV6-6; D may be TRBD2 (5 bases). The CDR3 extends over 13 amino acids. The V and J ends lost 7 bases and 6 bases respectively, with 14 bases between them. Germline CDR1 MNHNY, CDR2 SVGAGI (reference sequence). CDR3 protein: CASIANPADTQYF. CDR3 bases: TGTGCCAGCATAGCGAACCCCGCGGATACGCAGTATTTT.